These 31 T cell receptor beta chains came from one sample sequenced in a study of blood T cell repertoires in COVID-19. Assay used: immunoSEQ multiplex PCR; TCRdb lists only in-frame clones, some missing. The sample lists just over 200,000 clones, 60% to 85% seen once, with 5.5% in the top ten. Sequenced: peripheral blood. The receptors here all came from a woman between 65 and 79 years old with acute or convalescent COVID-19.

The chain links TRBV28 to TRBJ2-7, with 9 bases matching TRBD1. V was clipped by 5 bases and J by 4 bases; unmatched bases: 6. Germline lookup yields CDR1 MDHEN and CDR2 SYDVKM. The CDR3 is made up of 14 amino acids. This CDR3 reads CASSIPGQGYEQYF. The CDR3 DNA sequence: TGTGCCAGCAGTATACCGGGACAGGGTTACGAGCAGTACTTC. Complete variable domain (other parts from reference TRBV28 and TRBJ2-7): DVKVTQSSRYLVKRTGEKVFLECVQDMDHENMFWYRQDPGLGLRLIYFSYDVKMKEKGDIPEGYSVSREKKERFSLILESASTNQTSMYLCASSIPGQGYEQYFGPGTRLTVT.

The rearrangement joins TRBV7-8 to TRBJ2-3; TRBD2 aligns across 7 bases. The ends lost 4 bases at V and 8 bases at J; junction bases unmatched: 6. The CDR3 totals 13 residues. Germline V gives CDR1 SGHVS, CDR2 FQNEAQ. CDR3 loop: CASSWTSLGTQYF. Here the CDR3 DNA reads TGTGCCAGCAGCTGGACTAGTCTGGGTACGCAGTATTTT. The variable domain in full, completed from reference TRBV7-8 and TRBJ2-3, reads GAGVSQSPRYKVAKRGQDVALRCDPISGHVSLFWYQQALGQGPEFLTYFQNEAQLDKSGLPSDRFFAERPEGSVSTLKIQRTQQEDSAVYLCASSWTSLGTQYFGPGTRLTVL.

The DNA for the CDR3 is TGTGCCAGTAAAGGGACAGGGGATTCCTACGAGCAGTACTTC. Protein product: CASKGTGDSYEQYF. This chain joins TRBV19 and TRBJ2-7; 10 bases agree with TRBD1. Germline V CDR1 and CDR2: LNHDA, SQIVND (reference sequence). V lost 7 bases to trimming and J lost 1 base; unmatched junction nucleotides: 4. The CDR3 is 14 amino acids.

The CDR3 DNA sequence: TGTGCCAGCAGCCCGAGCCGGTACACCGGGGAGCTGTTTTTT. Translating it yields CASSPSRYTGELFF. V gene TRBV11-2 combines with J gene TRBJ2-2; D is unclear. CDR3 length: 14 residues. Per germline, CDR1 SGHAT and CDR2 FQNNGV. Trimming removed 5 bases at V and 3 bases at J, with 10 bases between.

The sample holds one count of this clone. The gene calls are TRBV19 and TRBJ2-3; 10 nucleotides agree with TRBD2. The J segment lost 2 bases and the V segment lost 4 bases, leaving 9 bases of the junction unmatched. Germline loops: CDR1 LNHDA, CDR2 SQIVND (reference sequence). This CDR3 has 17 residues. In DNA form, the CDR3 reads TGTGCCAGTAGTACCAACGAACTAGCGGGACTCACAGATACGCAGTATTTT. This translates into CASSTNELAGLTDTQYF.

This clone was counted between two and nine times. V is TRBV19 and J is TRBJ2-5; 7 nucleotides agree with TRBD1. V was clipped by 5 bases and J by 3 bases; unmatched bases: 9. This CDR3 contains 15 residues. Germline lookup yields CDR1 LNHDA and CDR2 SQIVND (reference sequence). The CDR3 loop is CASSLQGGFKETQYF. The CDR3 bases are TGTGCCAGTAGTCTACAAGGGGGCTTTAAAGAGACCCAGTACTTC.

This chain connects TRBV27 to TRBJ2-6, with 9 nucleotides matching TRBD1. The CDR3 consists of 18 residues. Germline CDR1 MNHEY, CDR2 SMNVEV (reference sequence). V was clipped by 2 bases and J by 3 bases; unmatched bases: 8. The CDR3 protein is CASSLGPGTGSGANVLTF. For the CDR3, the DNA is TGTGCCAGCAGTTTAGGTCCCGGGACAGGGAGTGGGGCCAACGTCCTGACTTTC.

The chain combines TRBV6-1 with TRBJ1-2; the match to TRBD1 covers 8 bases. Germline values: CDR1 MNHNS, CDR2 SASEGT. The CDR3 loop spans 13 amino acids. J was trimmed by 3 bases and V by 6 bases; bases with no gene match: 3. The chain's CDR3 is CASRDREDYGYTF. The CDR3 DNA sequence: TGTGCCAGCAGGGACAGGGAAGACTATGGCTACACCTTC.

The chain employs TRBV7-3 and TRBJ2-3; tentative D call: TRBD1 (5 bases). V was cut by 4 bases and J by 2 bases, with 10 bases left in between. Germline V gene data show CDR1 as SGHTA and CDR2 as FQGTGA. The CDR3 runs to 14 residues. CDR3 in DNA: TGTGCCAGCAGCTCCCAGGGATACACAGATACGCAGTATTTT. Residues: CASSSQGYTDTQYF.

This clone has just one count. This rearrangement joins TRBV5-1 to TRBJ2-6; TRBD2 might be the D (5 bases). The CDR3 contains 16 residues. V lost 1 base and J lost 3, with 11 bases in between. Germline V lookup: CDR1 SGHRS, CDR2 YFSETQ. CDR3 residues: CASSLTSGYGANVLTF. DNA for the CDR3: TGCGCCAGCAGCTTGACATCGGGGTATGGGGCCAACGTCCTGACTTTC.

The CDR3 loop reads CASSTRTGKYQETQYF. Here the CDR3 DNA reads TGTGCCAGTAGTACCCGGACAGGAAAGTACCAAGAGACCCAGTACTTC. The gene calls are TRBV19 and TRBJ2-5, with TRBD1 matching 7 bases. Unmatched junction bases numbered 8, after V lost 4 bases and J lost 0 bases. The germline V gene encodes CDR1 LNHDA and CDR2 SQIVND (reference sequence). There are 16 residues in the CDR3. The whole variable domain, remainder taken from reference TRBV19 and TRBJ2-5, is DGGITQSPKYLFRKEGQNVTLSCEQNLNHDAMYWYRQDPGQGLRLIYYSQIVNDFQKGDIAEGYSVSREKKESFPLTVTSAQKNPTAFYLCASSTRTGKYQETQYFGPGTRLLVL.

J is TRBJ2-5 and V is TRBV14; TRBD2 matches at 11 bases. The CDR3 runs 17 residues. In germline, CDR1 is SGHDN, CDR2 FVKESK. The V segment lost 0 bases and the J segment 5 bases; nucleotides outside the gene matches: 8. The CDR3, as DNA: TGTGCCAGCAGCCAAGATATGCTAGCGGGAGGCGGGGAGACCCAGTACTTC. Amino acids: CASSQDMLAGGGETQYF.

V gene TRBV15 combines with J gene TRBJ2-5, with 7 bases that match TRBD2. The J segment lost 0 bases and the V segment lost 5 bases, leaving 3 bases of the junction unmatched. The germline CDR1 and CDR2 sequences are LNHNV and YYDKDF (reference sequence). CDR3 length: 14 residues. The CDR3, as DNA: TGTGCCACCAGCGGGGGGGGTGACCAAGAGACCCAGTACTTC. This translates into CATSGGGDQETQYF.

The CDR3, as DNA: TGTGCCAGCAGCCCGCGGGGTTACGAGCAGTACTTC. Protein product: CASSPRGYEQYF. This chain uses TRBV7-9 with TRBJ2-7; D is perhaps TRBD2 (6 bases). Trimming removed 5 bases from V and 4 bases from J, with 9 bases in between. CDR1 SEHNR and CDR2 FQNEAQ come from the germline V gene (reference sequence). CDR3 length: 12 residues. The variable domain in full, completed from reference TRBV7-9 and TRBJ2-7, reads DTGVSQNPRHKITKRGQNVTFRCDPISEHNRLYWYRQTLGQGPEFLTYFQNEAQLEKSRLLSDRFSAERPKGSFSTLEIQRTEQGDSAMYLCASSPRGYEQYFGPGTRLTVT.

The genes are TRBV27 and TRBJ2-3, with a possible D match to TRBD1 (6 bases). Trimming removed 6 bases from V and 0 bases from J, with 16 bases in between. Germline assignment: CDR1 MNHEY and CDR2 SMNVEV (reference sequence). This CDR3 is 16 amino acids long. CDR3 loop: CASRSTQGGSTDTQYF. CDR3 nucleotide sequence: TGTGCCAGCAGATCAACACAGGGTGGGAGCACAGATACGCAGTATTTT.

The chain links TRBV20-1 to TRBJ2-1; TRBD2 matches at 7 bases. The ends lost 3 bases at V and 9 bases at J; junction bases unmatched: 8. Germline CDR1 is DFQATT and CDR2 is SNEGSKA (reference sequence). The CDR3 contains 13 residues. CDR3 loop: CSASESPGGEQFF. CDR3 bases: TGCAGTGCTAGTGAGTCCCCGGGAGGTGAGCAGTTCTTC.

CDR3 sequence: CASKGGGSQARTQYF. The CDR3, as DNA: TGTGCCAGCAAAGGGGGCGGGTCCCAGGCGAGGACCCAGTACTTC. V usage is TRBV28 and J usage is TRBJ2-5; 7 bases line up with TRBD1. Germline trimming cut 7 bases from V and 7 bases from J; bases unmatched to any gene: 15. The CDR3 spans 15 residues. Per the germline V gene, CDR1 is MDHEN and CDR2 is SYDVKM.

This clone was recorded a few times. The V and J genes are TRBV12-3 or TRBV12-4 and TRBJ1-4, with 7 nucleotides matching TRBD1. Trimming cost V 2 bases and J 10 bases; bases outside gene matches: 4. The CDR3 contains 13 residues. The CDR3 bases are TGTGCCAGCAGTTTACGGGACAGCCCAAAACTGTTTTTT. The encoded protein is CASSLRDSPKLFF.

The genes are TRBV5-1 and TRBJ1-1; perhaps TRBD1 as D (6 bases). Per the germline V gene, CDR1 is SGHRS and CDR2 is YFSETQ. The CDR3 has 14 amino acids. V lost 6 bases and J 0 bases, leaving 12 bases between the germline ends. CDR3 nucleotides: TGCGCCAGCAAGGCCTCAGGGGTGAACACTGAAGCTTTCTTT. Residues: CASKASGVNTEAFF.

This sequence joins TRBV5-3 and TRBJ1-2; D unclear. TRBV5-3 is assigned to the ORF class and has an uncertain function. The V gene lost 1 base and the J gene lost 5 bases, with 12 bases spanning the gap. The CDR3 is 14 residues long. Here the CDR3 DNA reads TGTGCCAGAAGCTTGTTGGACTACTCTTATGGCTACACCTTC. This translates into CARSLLDYSYGYTF.

The chain couples TRBV28 to TRBJ2-7, with TRBD1 matching 8 bases. The CDR3 totals 14 residues. Germline V CDR1 and CDR2: MDHEN, SYDVKM. Trimming at V came to 7 bases and at J to 0 bases, leaving 5 bases not matched to a gene. This CDR3 reads CASIMDRDSYEQYF. For the CDR3, the DNA is TGTGCCAGCATTATGGACAGGGACTCCTACGAGCAGTACTTC.

In its sample, this clone was seen once. The chain has TRBV7-8 and TRBJ2-7; 14 nucleotides agree with TRBD2. The CDR3 extends over 17 amino acids. V gave up 4 bases and J gave up 5 bases; unmatched junction bases: 10. Per the germline V gene, CDR1 is SGHVS and CDR2 is FQNEAQ. CDR3 region: CASSSTGTSGSRNEQYF. The DNA for the CDR3 is TGTGCCAGCAGCTCAACCGGGACTAGCGGGAGTCGCAACGAGCAGTACTTC. Together with reference TRBV7-8 and TRBJ2-7, the CDR3 gives the full variable domain: GAGVSQSPRYKVAKRGQDVALRCDPISGHVSLFWYQQALGQGPEFLTYFQNEAQLDKSGLPSDRFFAERPEGSVSTLKIQRTQQEDSAVYLCASSSTGTSGSRNEQYFGPGTRLTVT.

In its sample, this clone was seen once. This chain joins TRBV2 and TRBJ2-3; the match to TRBD2 covers 11 bases. This CDR3 is built from 15 residues. CDR1 SNHLY and CDR2 FYNNEI come from the germline V gene. With 6 bases clipped from V and 2 bases from J, the junction kept 4 bases outside the gene matches. The CDR3 DNA is TGTGCCAGCAGCCGACTAGCGGGATACACAGATACGCAGTATTTT. It translates to CASSRLAGYTDTQYF. The whole variable domain, remainder taken from reference TRBV2 and TRBJ2-3, is EPEVTQTPSHQVTQMGQEVILRCVPISNHLYFYWYRQILGQKVEFLVSFYNNEISEKSEIFDDQFSVERPDGSNFTLKIRSTKLEDSAMYFCASSRLAGYTDTQYFGPGTRLTVL.

The J gene is TRBJ1-5, the V gene TRBV2, with 10 positions matching TRBD1. This CDR3 spans 16 amino acids. In germline, CDR1 is SNHLY, CDR2 FYNNEI. Trimming took 4 bases from V and 7 from J; bases not matched to a gene: 10. The CDR3 DNA reads as TGTGCCAGCAGTGGGCCCGGGACAGGGGTTGTACAGCCCCAGCATTTT. Translation gives CASSGPGTGVVQPQHF.

The genes are TRBV5-8 and TRBJ2-3, with TRBD2 identical over 13 bases. Per germline, CDR1 SGHTS and CDR2 YDEGEE. This CDR3 has 16 residues. With V trimmed by 5 bases and J by 3 bases, 6 bases remained unmatched. The CDR3 region has the DNA TGTGCCAGCAGACTTCCGGGACTAGCGGGGACAGATACGCAGTATTTT. Amino acid sequence: CASRLPGLAGTDTQYF. The whole variable domain, remainder taken from reference TRBV5-8 and TRBJ2-3, is EAGVTQSPTHLIKTRGQQATLRCSPISGHTSVYWYQQALGLGLQFLLWYDEGEERNRGNFPPRFSGRQFPNYSSELNVNALELEDSALYLCASRLPGLAGTDTQYFGPGTRLTVL.

This chain uses TRBV5-1 with TRBJ2-1; D possibly corresponds to TRBD1 (6 bases). Trimming took off 4 bases at V and 8 bases at J, with 13 bases between the two ends. Germline CDR1 is SGHRS and CDR2 is YFSETQ. This CDR3 spans 13 amino acids. The CDR3: CASSITGFDEQFF. CDR3 nucleotide sequence: TGCGCCAGCAGCATAACAGGGTTCGATGAGCAGTTCTTC.

The rearrangement joins TRBV5-1 to TRBJ2-1, with 11 bases fitting TRBD2. CDR1 and CDR2 from the germline V gene are SGHRS and YFSETQ. The CDR3 consists of 17 residues. Germline trimming cut 2 bases from V and 10 bases from J; bases unmatched to any gene: 14. CDR3 DNA sequence: TGCGCCAGCAGCTTTGGGGATCTAGCGGGGGGATTTGGGGAGCAGTTCTTC. This gives the protein CASSFGDLAGGFGEQFF.

This chain joins TRBV5-1 and TRBJ2-2; 9 nucleotides match TRBD1. The germline V gene encodes CDR1 SGHRS and CDR2 YFSETQ. J gave up 7 bases and V 4 bases, and 8 bases lay outside the gene matches. CDR3 size: 15 residues. In DNA form, the CDR3 reads TGCGCCAGCAGCCTAACCGGGACAGGGAACGGGGAGCTGTTTTTT. Protein: CASSLTGTGNGELFF.

The CDR3 spells CASSQGGGGALHF. The CDR3 coding sequence is TGTGCCAGCAGCCAAGGAGGGGGGGGAGCCCTCCACTTT. This chain joins TRBV3-1 (or the pseudogene TRBV3-2) and TRBJ1-6; TRBD1 is a possible D gene (6 bases). The CDR3 is 13 residues long. With 1 base removed from V and 14 bases from J, the gap between germline ends came to 12 bases. In germline, CDR1 is LGHDT, CDR2 YNNKEL (reference sequence).

The rearrangement links TRBV27 to TRBJ2-4; D not certain. Germline CDR1 and CDR2: MNHEY and SMNVEV (reference sequence). V lost 5 bases and J lost 6, with 14 bases in between. The CDR3 runs 14 residues. The CDR3 region has the DNA TGTGCCAGCAGTAATCAGGCACAGCTAAACATTCAGTACTTC. Translating gives CASSNQAQLNIQYF.

The J gene is TRBJ1-1, the V gene TRBV29-1; possible D gene TRBD1, 6 bases. The V gene lost 4 bases and the J gene lost 6 bases, with 15 bases spanning the gap. Germline V lookup: CDR1 SQVTM, CDR2 ANQGSEA. The CDR3 runs 13 residues. The CDR3 reads CSVVVTGGSEAFF. The CDR3 nucleotides are TGCAGCGTTGTGGTGACAGGCGGGTCTGAAGCTTTCTTT.